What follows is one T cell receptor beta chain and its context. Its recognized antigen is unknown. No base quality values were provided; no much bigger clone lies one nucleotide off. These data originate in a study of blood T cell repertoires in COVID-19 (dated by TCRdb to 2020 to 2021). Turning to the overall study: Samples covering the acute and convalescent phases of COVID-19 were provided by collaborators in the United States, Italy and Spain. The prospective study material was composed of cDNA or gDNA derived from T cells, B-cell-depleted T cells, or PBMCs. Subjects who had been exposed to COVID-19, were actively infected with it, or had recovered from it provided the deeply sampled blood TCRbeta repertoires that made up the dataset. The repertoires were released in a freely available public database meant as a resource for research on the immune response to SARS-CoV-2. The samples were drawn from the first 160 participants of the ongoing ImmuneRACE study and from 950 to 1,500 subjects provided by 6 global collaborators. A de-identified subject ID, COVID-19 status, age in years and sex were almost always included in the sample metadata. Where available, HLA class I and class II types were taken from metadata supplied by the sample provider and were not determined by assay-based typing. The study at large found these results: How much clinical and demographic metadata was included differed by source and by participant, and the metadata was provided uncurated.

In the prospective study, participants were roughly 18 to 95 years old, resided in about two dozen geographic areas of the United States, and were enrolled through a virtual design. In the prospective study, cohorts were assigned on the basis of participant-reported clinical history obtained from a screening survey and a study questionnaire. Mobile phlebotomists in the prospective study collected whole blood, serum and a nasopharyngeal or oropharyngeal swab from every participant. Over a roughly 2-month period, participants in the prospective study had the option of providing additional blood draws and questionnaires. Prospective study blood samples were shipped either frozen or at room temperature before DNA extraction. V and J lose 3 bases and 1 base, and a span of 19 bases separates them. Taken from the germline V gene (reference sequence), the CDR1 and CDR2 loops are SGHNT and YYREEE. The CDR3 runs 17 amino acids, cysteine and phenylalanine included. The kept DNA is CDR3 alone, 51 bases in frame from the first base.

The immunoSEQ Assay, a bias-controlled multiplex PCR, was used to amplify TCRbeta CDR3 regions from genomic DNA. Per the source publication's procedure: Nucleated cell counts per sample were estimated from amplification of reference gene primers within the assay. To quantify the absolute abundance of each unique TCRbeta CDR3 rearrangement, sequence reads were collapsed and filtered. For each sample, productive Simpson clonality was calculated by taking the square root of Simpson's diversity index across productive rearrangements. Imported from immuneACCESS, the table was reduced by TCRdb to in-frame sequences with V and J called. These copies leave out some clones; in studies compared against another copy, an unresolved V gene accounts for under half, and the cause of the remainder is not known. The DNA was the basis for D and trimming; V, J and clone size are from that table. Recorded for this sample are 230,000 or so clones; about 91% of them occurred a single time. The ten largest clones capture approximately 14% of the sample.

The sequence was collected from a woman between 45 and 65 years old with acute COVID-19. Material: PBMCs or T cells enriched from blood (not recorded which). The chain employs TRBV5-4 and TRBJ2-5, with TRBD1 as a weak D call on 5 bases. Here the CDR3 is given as CASSSSTDITTQETQYF. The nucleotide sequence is TGTGCCAGCAGCTCCTCGACAGACATTACAACCCAAGAGACCCAGTACTTC.